The clone carrying this TCR beta chain is called large based on its frequency. Its antigen is not known. The data were taken from a study of human CD8 memory T cell subsets. The study, taken as a whole, reports: Similarly high diversity marked stem-like memory and precursor exhausted T cells, unlike effector memory cells.

Investigators built TCR beta libraries using UMI-labeled 5' RACE. How the authors handled the data: Clonotype content per TCR beta library ranged between about 2,900 and 20,000 functional CDR3 beta clonotypes. TCRdb reprocessed the 5' RACE reads, keeping one entry per CDR3 protein, no DNA. The V and J calls here are based on TCRdb, not the publication. The table for this sample gives about 5,600 distinct CDR3 sequences. Per germline, CDR1 MNHNY and CDR2 SVGAGI (reference sequence). The CDR3 has 15 residues. It was from duplicate vials of approximately 160,000 sorted CD8+ T cells per subset that RNA came.

The rearrangement links TRBV6-6 to TRBJ1-3. The receptor was isolated from a human donor in good health. The material sequenced was CD8+ effector memory T cells (TEM) sorted from PBMCs. Subset specified: effector memory CD8 T cells, CCR7- CD45RO+ CD95+. The CDR3 is CASSYSGLSGNTIYF.